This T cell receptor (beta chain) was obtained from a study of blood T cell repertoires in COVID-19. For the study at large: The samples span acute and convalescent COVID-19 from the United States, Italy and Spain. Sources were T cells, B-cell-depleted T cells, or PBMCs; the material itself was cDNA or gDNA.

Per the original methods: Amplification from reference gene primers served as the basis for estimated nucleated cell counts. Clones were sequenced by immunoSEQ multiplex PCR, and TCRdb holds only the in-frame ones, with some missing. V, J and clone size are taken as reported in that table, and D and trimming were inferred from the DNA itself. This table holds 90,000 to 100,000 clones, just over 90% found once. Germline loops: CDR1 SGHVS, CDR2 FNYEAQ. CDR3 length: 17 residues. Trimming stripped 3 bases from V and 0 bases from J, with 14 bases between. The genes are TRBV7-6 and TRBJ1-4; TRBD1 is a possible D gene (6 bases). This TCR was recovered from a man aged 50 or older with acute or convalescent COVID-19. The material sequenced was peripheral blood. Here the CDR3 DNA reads TGTGCCAGCAGCTTCCGGGCCCAGGGGACAACTAATGAAAAACTGTTTTTT. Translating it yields CASSFRAQGTTNEKLFF.